The 32 T cell receptor beta chains presented below share a single source sample, sequenced in a study of shared clonotypes between healthy human individuals. Here immunoSEQ multiplex PCR was the method, and the copy in TCRdb shows in-frame clones only, minus some. The table shows about 2.1 million clones, with 85% to 95% occurring only once. Naive CD8 cells lacked CD45RO and underwent positive selection for CCR7, leaving out terminally differentiated effector memory CD45RA+ cells. The sample was naive CD8+ T cells from PBMCs. The receptors shown here come from a man aged 18 to 29 in good health. Some clones in this sample may be carry-over from other donors' samples.

Only one count was recorded for this clone. The identical CDR3 is also encoded by other nucleotide sequences in the sample. The chain uses TRBV6-1 and TRBJ2-7; D is unresolved. Germline V gives CDR1 MNHNS, CDR2 SASEGT. CDR3 length: 13 residues. Trimming left V 5 bases short and J 3 bases short, with 11 bases between. This chain's CDR3 is CASSPGRSYEQYF. The CDR3 nucleotides read TGTGCCAGCAGTCCAGGACGGAGCTACGAGCAGTACTTC.

This clone was counted a single time. This rearrangement joins TRBV27 to TRBJ1-2, with D uncertain. Germline CDR1 and CDR2: MNHEY and SMNVEV (reference sequence). CDR3 length: 14 residues. Trimming cost V 5 bases and J 2 bases, with 12 bases left between them. The CDR3 nucleotides are TGTGCCAGCAGTCCCCCGGACCGCAACTATGGCTACACCTTC. Protein: CASSPPDRNYGYTF.

Concerning this clone itself: Other DNA sequences in this sample translate to the same CDR3. The rearrangement uses TRBV11-2 and TRBJ2-7; 8 nucleotides line up with TRBD1. Losses at the gene ends were 1 base for V and 4 bases for J; bases not matched to a gene: 3. Looked up from germline, CDR1 is SGHAT and CDR2 is FQNNGV. The CDR3 totals 14 residues. This CDR3 is CASSLVGTGYEQYF. The CDR3 nucleotides are TGTGCCAGCAGCTTAGTGGGGACAGGATACGAGCAGTACTTC.

This clone was counted between two and nine times. Here the CDR3 reads CASSIQPFGNTEAFF. As DNA, the CDR3 is TGTGCCAGCAGTATCCAACCGTTCGGGAACACTGAAGCTTTCTTT. V is TRBV27 and J is TRBJ1-1; no definite D call. The ends were cut back, 5 bases at V and 1 base at J, with 14 bases in the middle. The CDR3 covers 15 residues. Germline lookup yields CDR1 MNHEY and CDR2 SMNVEV (reference sequence).

V usage is TRBV30 and J usage is TRBJ2-1; D may be TRBD1 (5 bases). In germline, CDR1 is GTSNPN, CDR2 SVGIG (reference sequence). This CDR3 comprises 15 residues. Trimming cost V 3 bases and J 0 bases, with 12 bases left between them. The CDR3 region is CAWSDDSYSYNEQFF. In DNA, the CDR3 is TGTGCCTGGAGCGACGACAGCTACTCCTACAATGAGCAGTTCTTC. Based on the CDR3 plus reference TRBV30 and TRBJ2-1, the full variable domain is SQTIHQWPATLVQPVGSPLSLECTVEGTSNPNLYWYRQAAGRGLQLLFYSVGIGQISSEVPQNLSASRPQDRQFILSSKKLLLSDSGFYLCAWSDDSYSYNEQFFGPGTRLTVL.

The chain is built from TRBV27 and TRBJ2-7; the match to TRBD1 covers 8 bases. Per germline, CDR1 MNHEY and CDR2 SMNVEV (reference sequence). Trimming removed 0 bases from V and 5 bases from J; junction bases left unmatched: 6. CDR3 length: 15 residues. CDR3 in DNA: TGTGCCAGCAGTTTATCGAGCAGGGGGCGCGACGAGCAGTACTTC. The encoded protein is CASSLSSRGRDEQYF.

CDR3 protein: CASSEEGTALYEQYF. DNA for the CDR3: TGTGCCAGCAGTGAAGAAGGGACAGCGCTCTACGAGCAGTACTTC. The V call is TRBV2, the J call TRBJ2-7; 7 bases are a match to TRBD1. Germline V CDR1 and CDR2: SNHLY, FYNNEI. V lost 1 base, J lost 3 bases, and 6 bases stayed unmatched. The CDR3 contains 15 residues. Drawing the rest from reference TRBV2 and TRBJ2-7, the complete variable domain is EPEVTQTPSHQVTQMGQEVILRCVPISNHLYFYWYRQILGQKVEFLVSFYNNEISEKSEIFDDQFSVERPDGSNFTLKIRSTKLEDSAMYFCASSEEGTALYEQYFGPGTRLTVT.

V usage is TRBV7-9 and J usage is TRBJ1-1, with D unclear. Germline loops: CDR1 SEHNR, CDR2 FQNEAQ (reference sequence). The V end lost 0 bases, the J end lost 1 base, and 9 bases lay between the germline ends. This CDR3 is 15 amino acids long. The CDR3 DNA sequence: TGTGCCAGCAGCTTAGCCCCATTCACGAACACTGAAGCTTTCTTT. It is translated as CASSLAPFTNTEAFF.

The chain is built from TRBV7-3 and TRBJ1-1, with D perhaps matching TRBD1 (5 bases). The CDR3 spans 17 residues. Germline lookup yields CDR1 SGHTA and CDR2 FQGTGA. V gave up 1 base and J gave up 1 base, with 16 bases separating them. The CDR3 region has the DNA TGTGCCAGCAGCTTAAAGGGGAGCGGCGGAGCGAACACTGAAGCTTTCTTT. Residues: CASSLKGSGGANTEAFF.

The rearrangement links TRBV13 to TRBJ1-1, with 9 bases that match TRBD1. The CDR3 consists of 14 residues. CDR1 is PRHDT and CDR2 is FYEKMQ in the germline V gene (reference sequence). V trimming: 6 bases; J trimming: 5 bases; junction bases outside the gene matches: 7. CDR3 protein: CASRSGTGRTEAFF. CDR3 bases: TGTGCCAGCAGGTCCGGGACAGGGAGGACTGAAGCTTTCTTT.

The chain joins TRBV9 to TRBJ2-2; no clear D. The CDR3 sequence is 14 residues long. Germline loops: CDR1 SGDLS, CDR2 YYNGEE. Trimming stripped 0 bases from V and 1 base from J, with 4 bases between. The CDR3: CASSVGLNTGELFF. The CDR3, as DNA: TGTGCCAGCAGCGTAGGGCTGAACACCGGGGAGCTGTTTTTT.

The rearrangement links TRBV9 to TRBJ2-7; no firm D call. The CDR3 runs to 13 residues. The germline V and J ends were trimmed by 3 bases and 5 bases, with 12 bases remaining between them. The V gene's germline CDR1 is SGDLS and CDR2 YYNGEE. CDR3 region: CASSGPSMDEQYF. The DNA of the CDR3 is TGTGCCAGCAGCGGCCCCAGCATGGACGAGCAGTACTTC. The full variable domain, its missing parts supplied by reference TRBV9 and TRBJ2-7, is DSGVTQTPKHLITATGQRVTLRCSPRSGDLSVYWYQQSLDQGLQFLIQYYNGEERAKGNILERFSAQQFPDLHSELNLSSLELGDSALYFCASSGPSMDEQYFGPGTRLTVT.

The chain couples TRBV9 to TRBJ2-7; no clear D gene. V was cut by 1 base and J by 0 bases, with 14 bases left in between. CDR1 is SGDLS and CDR2 is YYNGEE in the germline V gene. The CDR3 loop spans 16 amino acids. The CDR3 protein is CASSVSPVVVSYEQYF. CDR3 coding DNA: TGTGCCAGCAGCGTATCCCCGGTCGTCGTCTCCTACGAGCAGTACTTC.

CDR3 sequence (DNA): TGCGCCAGCGCACCCCGTTCTAGCGGGAGCTACAATGAGCAGTTCTTC. This sequence encodes CASAPRSSGSYNEQFF. The J gene is TRBJ2-1, the V gene TRBV5-1, with 10 bases aligning to TRBD2. The CDR3 is made up of 16 amino acids. Trimming took 7 bases from V and 3 from J; bases not matched to a gene: 10. Germline V gene data show CDR1 as SGHRS and CDR2 as YFSETQ.

Regarding this clone: This sample includes further DNA sequences coding for the same CDR3. The chain carries TRBV13 and TRBJ2-7; 9 bases map to TRBD2. This CDR3 contains 15 residues. CDR1 and CDR2 (germline): PRHDT, FYEKMQ (reference sequence). V shed 0 bases and J 2 bases; nucleotides not matched to a gene: 2. CDR3 in DNA: TGTGCCAGCAGCTTAGGTCTAGCGGGAACCTACGAGCAGTACTTC. Its translation is CASSLGLAGTYEQYF.

The chain has TRBV10-2 and TRBJ2-1; 9 bases are a match to TRBD2. The CDR3 totals 14 residues. CDR1 and CDR2 (germline): WSHSY, SAAADI. J lost 4 bases, V lost 8 bases, and 6 bases had no gene match. The CDR3 loop is CASGGRAGYNEQFF. CDR3 sequence (DNA): TGCGCCAGCGGCGGGAGGGCGGGTTACAATGAGCAGTTCTTC.

The genes are TRBV15 and TRBJ2-7, with D possibly called TRBD1 or TRBD2 (5 bases each). CDR3 length: 14 residues. V lost 4 bases, J lost 2 bases, and 12 bases lay in between. The germline V gene has CDR1 LNHNV and CDR2 YYDKDF (reference sequence). The DNA for the CDR3 is TGTGCCACCAGCATCTTCGGGGCTGCCTACGAGCAGTACTTC. Translated, it gives CATSIFGAAYEQYF.

This chain links TRBV13 with TRBJ2-7, with 8 bases identical to TRBD2. V was pared by 3 bases and J by 1 base, with 2 bases of the junction left unmatched. This CDR3 has 14 residues. Germline CDR1 is PRHDT and CDR2 is FYEKMQ (reference sequence). The CDR3 DNA is TGTGCCAGCAGCTTCAGCGGGAGTTCCTACGAGCAGTACTTC. Translated, it gives CASSFSGSSYEQYF. Using reference TRBV13 and TRBJ2-7 for the parts outside the CDR3, the full variable domain is AAGVIQSPRHLIKEKRETATLKCYPIPRHDTVYWYQQGPGQDPQFLISFYEKMQSDKGSIPDRFSAQQFSDYHSELNMSSLELGDSALYFCASSFSGSSYEQYFGPGTRLTVT.

The DNA of the CDR3 is TGTGCCAGCAGTTCAGGGACAGGGAGGTTCCACGAGCAGTACTTC. It is translated as CASSSGTGRFHEQYF. V is TRBV27 and J is TRBJ2-7; 9 bases agree with TRBD1. V trimming: 4 bases; J trimming: 5 bases; junction bases outside the gene matches: 9. The CDR3 is 15 amino acids. CDR1 and CDR2 (germline): MNHEY, SMNVEV (reference sequence).

The rearrangement joins TRBV28 to TRBJ2-3; unclear D gene. V was shortened by 3 bases and J by 2 bases, with 12 bases between the two germline ends. From germline, CDR1 is MDHEN and CDR2 SYDVKM. The CDR3 is 15 residues long. CDR3 in amino acids: CASSLSDPTTDTQYF. The CDR3 DNA reads as TGTGCCAGCAGTTTGAGTGACCCGACCACAGATACGCAGTATTTT.

The rearrangement links TRBV5-6 to TRBJ1-4; D not resolved. Trimming removed 4 bases from V and 4 bases from J, with 11 bases in between. Per germline, CDR1 SGHDT and CDR2 YYEEEE. The CDR3 sequence is 14 residues long. The CDR3 nucleotides are TGTGCCAGCAGCCCCAGGTCCCTTAATGAAAAACTGTTTTTT. Residues: CASSPRSLNEKLFF.

This sequence joins TRBV7-3 and TRBJ2-3; perhaps TRBD2 as D (6 bases). V was trimmed by 7 bases and J by 2 bases, leaving 19 bases between them. Germline V CDR1 and CDR2: SGHTA, FQGTGA. The CDR3 runs 16 residues. The CDR3 protein is CASTTDPRGFTDTQYF. CDR3 bases: TGTGCCAGCACCACAGACCCGCGGGGTTTCACAGATACGCAGTATTTT.

This chain links TRBV11-2 with TRBJ2-7, with TRBD2 as a possible D gene (6 bases). Germline CDR1 reads SGHAT; CDR2 reads FQNNGV. This CDR3 is 14 amino acids long. V was clipped by 3 bases and J by 4 bases, with 13 bases between them. CDR3 sequence (DNA): TGTGCCAGCAGCTTGAGTTCTAGCGTGTACGAGCAGTACTTC. This encodes CASSLSSSVYEQYF. The full variable domain, completed using reference TRBV11-2 and TRBJ2-7, is EAGVAQSPRYKIIEKRQSVAFWCNPISGHATLYWYQQILGQGPKLLIQFQNNGVVDDSQLPKDRFSAERLKGVDSTLKIQPAKLEDSAVYLCASSLSSSVYEQYFGPGTRLTVT.

The V and J genes are TRBV4-3 and TRBJ1-4; maybe TRBD1 (5 bases). CDR1 is LGHNA, CDR2 YSLEER, per germline. Trimming cost V 1 base and J 3 bases, with 15 bases left between them. The CDR3 loop spans 17 amino acids. Here the CDR3 DNA reads TGCGCCAGCAGCCAAGGAAGCACCGGAGGGGCTAATGAAAAACTGTTTTTT. Amino acids: CASSQGSTGGANEKLFF.

The chain carries TRBV30 and TRBJ1-3; D remains ambiguous. The CDR3 consists of 12 residues. The ends were cut back, 5 bases at V and 4 bases at J, with 9 bases in the middle. Per the germline V gene, CDR1 is GTSNPN and CDR2 is SVGIG (reference sequence). CDR3 nucleotides: TGTGCCTGGGGGGTTGACGGAAACACCATATATTTT. Translating it yields CAWGVDGNTIYF.

The rearrangement joins TRBV28 to TRBJ2-5, with 8 positions matching TRBD1. Looked up from germline, CDR1 is MDHEN and CDR2 is SYDVKM. After removal of 6 bases from V and 3 bases from J, the junction contained 9 bases not matched to a gene. CDR3 length: 15 amino acids. The CDR3 loop is CASSQGQALEETQYF. CDR3 nucleotide sequence: TGTGCCAGCAGCCAGGGACAGGCACTTGAAGAGACCCAGTACTTC.

The J gene is TRBJ2-7, the V gene TRBV28; perhaps TRBD2 as D (5 bases). The germline V and J ends were trimmed by 3 bases and 5 bases, with 17 bases remaining between them. The CDR3 is 15 amino acids. Germline CDR1 is MDHEN and CDR2 is SYDVKM. CDR3 loop: CASSLLSLERNEQYF. In DNA form, the CDR3 reads TGTGCCAGCAGTTTGCTGTCACTAGAACGAAACGAGCAGTACTTC.

The genes are TRBV11-1 and TRBJ2-3; either TRBD1 or TRBD2 may supply D (6 bases each). Germline V lookup: CDR1 SGHAT, CDR2 FQDESV (reference sequence). V was cut by 3 bases and J by 1 base, with 14 bases left in between. The CDR3 extends over 16 amino acids. The chain's CDR3 is CASSFGGGPGTDTQYF. Here the CDR3 DNA reads TGTGCCAGCAGCTTTGGTGGGGGGCCCGGCACAGATACGCAGTATTTT.

The genes are TRBV11-2 and TRBJ2-2; a weak D match, TRBD1 (5 bases). The CDR3 runs to 12 residues. CDR1 is SGHAT and CDR2 is FQNNGV in the germline V gene. V shed 5 bases and J shed 5 bases, with 6 bases lying between them. CDR3 nucleotide sequence: TGTGCCAGCAGCCGGACAACCGGGGAGCTGTTTTTT. This translates into CASSRTTGELFF.

This clone was seen a few times. J is TRBJ1-2 and V is TRBV2; D is uncertain. V was shortened by 2 bases and J by 3 bases, with 10 bases between the two germline ends. Germline V gene lookup returns CDR1 SNHLY and CDR2 FYNNEI. The CDR3 spans 14 residues. CDR3 DNA sequence: TGTGCCAGCAGTGAATCGGGGAATCACTATGGCTACACCTTC. It specifies CASSESGNHYGYTF.

This chain uses TRBV29-1 with TRBJ2-7; D possibly corresponds to TRBD2 (6 bases). V gave up 7 bases and J gave up 5 bases, with 15 bases separating them. CDR3 length: 12 residues. CDR1 and CDR2 (germline): SQVTM, ANQGSEA. Written as DNA, the CDR3 is TGCAGCGCCATTGGGTGGGGGGACGAGCAGTACTTC. Translated: CSAIGWGDEQYF.

The chain links TRBV19 to TRBJ1-1; TRBD1 matches at 7 bases. Germline CDR1 reads LNHDA; CDR2 reads SQIVND (reference sequence). The CDR3 extends over 14 amino acids. V lost 4 bases, J lost 14 bases, and 16 bases stayed unmatched. CDR3 loop: CASSSYPTAGGEFF. The CDR3 nucleotides are TGTGCCAGTAGTAGTTACCCAACCGCAGGGGGTGAATTCTTT.